This T cell receptor beta chain emerged from a study of blood T cell repertoires in COVID-19. V shed 2 bases and J shed 5 bases, with 15 bases lying between them. CDR1 is LGHDT, CDR2 YNNKEL, per germline (reference sequence). The CDR3 runs 15 residues. The table came from immunoSEQ multiplex PCR; TCRdb's copy has only in-frame clones and leaves some out. The data hold under 300,000 clones, with 75% to 90% observed a single time. Sequencing input: peripheral blood. The sequence came from a woman in her 70s with COVID-19, enrolled during active disease. The gene calls are TRBV3-1 (or the pseudogene TRBV3-2) and TRBJ1-2, with D possibly matching TRBD1 (6 bases). CDR3 region: CASSQNLGAGYGYTF. The CDR3 coding sequence is TGTGCCAGCAGCCAAAATCTGGGGGCAGGGTATGGCTACACCTTC.